The 3 T cell receptor beta chains below come from one sample, sequenced in a study of radiation and T cells in renal cell carcinoma. Time point of the sample: blood 2 weeks post-SBRT. This sample's treatment: 15 Gy SBRT to primary tumor, nephrectomy 4 weeks later. TCRdb's copy holds only in-frame clones and misses some; the assay was immunoSEQ multiplex PCR. In the table there are 100,000 to 150,000 clones, more than 75% of which are singletons. The sample consisted of blood, taken from a patient whose treatment included radiotherapy and nephrectomy. Receptors originate from an older woman with renal cell carcinoma.

In its sample, this clone was seen once. The chain uses TRBV4-2 and TRBJ1-3; D remains unclear. Germline V CDR1 and CDR2: LGHNA, YNFKEQ. Between the trimmed V and J ends, which lost 3 bases and 3 bases, there was a span of 12 bases. This CDR3 contains 15 residues. DNA for the CDR3: TGTGCCAGCAGCCAGGAAGTTGGGCTTGGAAACACCATATATTTT. This codes for CASSQEVGLGNTIYF.

The chain employs TRBV4-3 and TRBJ1-2; maybe TRBD1 (6 bases). The CDR3 totals 15 residues. Trimming took 0 bases from V and 3 from J, leaving 11 bases between them. Germline loops: CDR1 LGHNA, CDR2 YSLEER. The CDR3 here is CASSQEGEGDYGYTF. DNA for the CDR3: TGCGCCAGCAGCCAAGAAGGGGAGGGGGACTATGGCTACACCTTC.

The gene calls are TRBV5-6 and TRBJ1-2; possibly TRBD1 for D (6 bases). There are 14 residues in the CDR3. Germline V gene lookup returns CDR1 SGHDT and CDR2 YYEEEE. The V end was cut by 4 bases, the J end by 2 bases, with 12 bases between. The CDR3 coding sequence is TGTGCCAGCAGCCCTACAGGGAGGAACTATGGCTACACCTTC. Its protein product is CASSPTGRNYGYTF.